These 3 T cell receptor beta chains share one sample of origin, sequenced in a study of shared clonotypes between healthy human individuals. Method: immunoSEQ multiplex PCR; TCRdb's copy keeps in-frame clones and lacks some. This sample carries over a million clones, roughly 95% of them seen once, and the ten largest clones take 0.95% to 1.5%. The sample comprised naive CD4+ T cells sorted from blood. Noted subset: CD45RA+ positively selected. These receptors were collected from a young man in good health.

This chain links TRBV6-5 with TRBJ2-3; the D call may be TRBD1 or TRBD2 (5 bases each). The germline V gene has CDR1 MNHEY and CDR2 SVGAGI. The CDR3 contains 16 residues. Trimming removed 3 bases at V and 5 bases at J, with 18 bases between. CDR3 in amino acids: CASSYQGRNWGDTQYF. The CDR3 coding sequence is TGTGCCAGCAGTTATCAGGGACGAAATTGGGGAGATACGCAGTATTTT.

This clone was counted once. The V gene is TRBV30, the J gene TRBJ1-5, with a possible D match to TRBD1 (5 bases). Germline CDR1 reads GTSNPN; CDR2 reads SVGIG (reference sequence). The V gene lost 3 bases and the J gene lost 0 bases, with 12 bases spanning the gap. The CDR3 covers 15 residues. CDR3 sequence reads: CAWRKGRNSNQPQHF. For the CDR3, the DNA is TGTGCCTGGAGGAAGGGGAGGAATAGCAATCAGCCCCAGCATTTT. Filled out from reference TRBV30 and TRBJ1-5, the complete variable domain reads SQTIHQWPATLVQPVGSPLSLECTVEGTSNPNLYWYRQAAGRGLQLLFYSVGIGQISSEVPQNLSASRPQDRQFILSSKKLLLSDSGFYLCAWRKGRNSNQPQHFGDGTRLSIL.

Comment on this clone: In the same sample, other DNA sequences code for this CDR3. The rearrangement joins TRBV5-1 to TRBJ2-5; 13 bases agree with TRBD2. The junction had 4 bases not matched to a gene; V was cut back by 3 bases and J by 5 bases. This CDR3 spans 15 amino acids. Per the germline V gene, CDR1 is SGHRS and CDR2 is YFSETQ. The CDR3 is CASSSGLAGVETQYF. CDR3 in DNA: TGCGCCAGCAGCTCCGGACTAGCGGGAGTTGAGACCCAGTACTTC.